The 6 T cell receptor beta chains presented below share a single source sample, sequenced in a study of graft-versus-host responses after intestinal transplantation (dated by TCRdb to the early 2020s). No antigens are known for them. The library was generated by the immunoSEQ multiplex PCR assay. The table was pulled from immuneACCESS by TCRdb, which kept in-frame rearrangements only. Such tables lose some clones; where checked, under half of the loss comes from unresolved V genes, and the rest has no known cause. This sample has about 39,000 clones in its table, and roughly 96% of those were observed once. More than 0.2% of the sample is held by the ten biggest clonotypes. The time point label, read with the paper, signifies: cells obtained before transplantation from donor or recipient. This sample comprised unstimulated CD8+ T cells sorted from spleen or lymph node cells, obtained before transplant. Every receptor here comes from a human donor who was the organ donor for an intestinal transplant.

This chain uses TRBV19 with TRBJ2-2, with D perhaps matching TRBD1 or TRBD2 (5 bases each). V lost 6 bases, J lost 6 bases, and 20 bases lay in between. CDR1 LNHDA and CDR2 SQIVND come from the germline V gene (reference sequence). The CDR3 has 16 residues. CDR3 residues: CASSLEWGSIAGELFF. The CDR3 DNA sequence: TGTGCCAGTAGCCTAGAGTGGGGGAGTATCGCCGGGGAGCTGTTTTTT. The full variable domain, rest sourced from reference TRBV19 and TRBJ2-2, is DGGITQSPKYLFRKEGQNVTLSCEQNLNHDAMYWYRQDPGQGLRLIYYSQIVNDFQKGDIAEGYSVSREKKESFPLTVTSAQKNPTAFYLCASSLEWGSIAGELFFGEGSRLTVL.

The chain combines TRBV28 with TRBJ2-1; 10 bases align to TRBD1. Germline V gene sequence: CDR1 MDHEN, CDR2 SYDVKM. This CDR3 region has 15 residues. V lost 7 bases and J lost 7; bases outside the gene matches: 10. The CDR3 DNA is TGTGCCAGCACAAATCCGGGACAGGGGTCGAATGAGCAGTTCTTC. This translates into CASTNPGQGSNEQFF.

This chain connects TRBV28 to TRBJ2-3; possible D gene TRBD1, 6 bases. The V end lost 1 base, the J end lost 0 bases, and 14 bases lay between the germline ends. Germline-derived CDR1 and CDR2 are MDHEN and SYDVKM. This CDR3 is built from 17 residues. CDR3 protein: CASSLSWTEPSTDTQYF. CDR3 in DNA: TGTGCCAGCAGTTTATCGTGGACAGAGCCTAGCACAGATACGCAGTATTTT.

The V gene is TRBV4-3, the J gene TRBJ2-7; no clear D gene. The V end was cut by 0 bases, the J end by 1 base, with 7 bases between. This CDR3 has 14 amino acids. Per germline, CDR1 LGHNA and CDR2 YSLEER. DNA of the CDR3: TGCGCCAGCAGCCAAGATCTCGGTTCCTACGAGCAGTACTTC. This codes for CASSQDLGSYEQYF.

The chain links TRBV7-2 to TRBJ2-5; 14 bases line up with TRBD2. This CDR3 spans 18 amino acids. The trim removed 4 bases at V and 1 base at J, leaving 8 bases unmatched. Germline CDR1 reads SGHTA; CDR2 reads FQGNSA. The CDR3 bases are TGTGCCAGCAGCTGGACCGGGACTAGCGGGGGAGGCCAAGAGACCCAGTACTTC. Encoded protein: CASSWTGTSGGGQETQYF.

The genes are TRBV7-9 and TRBJ1-2, with a possible D match to TRBD1 (6 bases). CDR3 length equals 15 residues. CDR1 and CDR2 from the germline V gene are SEHNR and FQNEAQ (reference sequence). Deletions cut 5 bases from V and 4 bases from J, with 17 bases between. The CDR3 region is CASSPGGGLGYGYTF. For the CDR3, the DNA is TGTGCCAGCAGCCCGGGAGGGGGGCTGGGCTATGGCTACACCTTC.